The 30 T cell receptor beta chains reported below all come from one sample, sequenced in a study of human T cells and chemical hapten exposure. TCRdb ran MiXCR on the RACE reads and lists one entry per CDR3 protein. This sample has 360,000 or so distinct CDR3 sequences; around 6% occur once, and the top ten carry about 6%. This sample's time point: patch test 2, 6 weeks after DPC sensitization. Treatment given: therapeutic diphenylcyclopropenone sensitization with weekly scalp DPC. The specimen was whole blood, collected in connection with sensitization to the hapten diphenylcyclopropenone (DPC). Receptors were obtained from a woman younger than 30 with alopecia areata. Some clones in this sample may be carry-over from other donors' samples.

This clonotype was picked up a small number of times. This sequence joins TRBV7-2 and TRBJ2-7; 8 positions match TRBD2. The ends lost 7 bases at V and 4 bases at J; junction bases unmatched: 12. The CDR3 consists of 15 residues. The germline V gene has CDR1 SGHTA and CDR2 FQGNSA. Written as DNA, the CDR3 is TGTGCCAGCACCCTCGGGAGGGGGGCCACATACGAGCAGTACTTC. Protein product: CASTLGRGATYEQYF. The whole variable domain, filled in from reference TRBV7-2 and TRBJ2-7, reads GAGVSQSPSNKVTEKGKDVELRCDPISGHTALYWYRQSLGQGLEFLIYFQGNSAPDKSGLPSDRFSAERTGGSVSTLTIQRTQQEDSAVYLCASTLGRGATYEQYFGPGTRLTVT.

This clonotype was detected only a few times. The CDR3 region is CASSFDRDGRSEQYF. DNA for the CDR3: TGTGCCAGCAGCTTCGACCGGGACGGCCGTTCGGAGCAGTACTTC. The chain couples TRBV7-9 to TRBJ2-7; either TRBD1 or TRBD2 may fit D (5 bases each). The CDR3 covers 15 residues. Germline loops: CDR1 SEHNR, CDR2 FQNEAQ (reference sequence). The germline V and J ends were trimmed by 3 bases and 7 bases, with 19 bases remaining between them.

This clonotype was found a few times. The gene calls are TRBV20-1 and TRBJ2-7; TRBD2 agrees at 8 bases. The CDR3 is 15 amino acids. CDR1 and CDR2 (germline): DFQATT, SNEGSKA (reference sequence). Trimming took 3 bases from V and 2 from J; bases not matched to a gene: 9. In DNA, the CDR3 is TGCAGTGCTAGTACCCCGGGGGGGGGACCCTACGAGCAGTACTTC. This codes for CSASTPGGGPYEQYF.

CDR3 DNA sequence: TGTGCCAGCAGCCAAGGACAGGGAGGAGGTCAGCCCCAGCATTTT. It codes for CASSQGQGGGQPQHF. The chain combines TRBV3-1 with TRBJ1-5; 7 bases match TRBD1. The CDR3 totals 15 residues. The trim removed 1 base at V and 6 bases at J, leaving 6 bases unmatched. CDR1 is LGHDT, CDR2 YNNKEL, per germline (reference sequence).

The chain carries TRBV5-1 and TRBJ2-1, with D maybe TRBD2 (6 bases). The CDR3 covers 15 residues. The V end was cut by 3 bases, the J end by 9 bases, with 19 bases between. The germline CDR1 and CDR2 sequences are SGHRS and YFSETQ. CDR3 in DNA: TGCGCCAGCAGCTCGTCGGGAGTGATCTTCTCTGAGCAGTTCTTC. Protein sequence: CASSSSGVIFSEQFF.

The chain has TRBV18 and TRBJ1-5; 10 nucleotides line up with TRBD1. With 3 bases clipped from V and 7 bases from J, the junction kept 6 bases outside the gene matches. In germline, CDR1 is KGHSH, CDR2 LQKENI. This CDR3 comprises 15 residues. The CDR3 sequence: CASSPGQGVWQPQHF. CDR3 in DNA: TGTGCCAGCTCACCTGGACAGGGGGTTTGGCAGCCCCAGCATTTT.

In this sample, this clonotype turned up many times. V and J are TRBV7-8 and TRBJ1-2, with D unresolved. The CDR3 runs to 15 residues. The V end was cut by 0 bases, the J end by 7 bases, with 15 bases between. Germline assignment: CDR1 SGHVS and CDR2 FQNEAQ. The CDR3 loop reads CASSLAMGSGFGYTF. CDR3 coding DNA: TGTGCCAGCAGCTTAGCGATGGGGTCGGGTTTTGGCTACACCTTC.

This clonotype showed up just a few times. The CDR3 region is CASSYLETSGVSDTQYF. In DNA form, the CDR3 reads TGTGCCAGCAGTTACCTCGAGACTAGCGGGGTATCAGATACGCAGTATTTT. The chain combines TRBV6-5 with TRBJ2-3, with 11 bases fitting TRBD2. Germline V lookup: CDR1 MNHEY, CDR2 SVGAGI. V was clipped by 2 bases and J by 4 bases; unmatched bases: 8. The CDR3 extends over 17 amino acids.

To note about this clonotype: This sequence may be a read error, since a much larger clone differs from it by one base. The chain combines TRBV5-1 with TRBJ1-1; the D is unclear. This CDR3 spans 13 amino acids. Germline CDR1 and CDR2: SGHRS and YFSETQ. V lost 4 bases to trimming and J lost 13 bases, with 20 bases between them. The CDR3 protein is CASSESGRRGVFF. CDR3 bases: TGCGCCAGCAGCGAGTCAGGCAGGCGGGGAGTTTTCTTT.

The chain is built from TRBV3-1 and TRBJ2-3, with D tentatively TRBD1 or TRBD2 (6 bases each). The CDR3 loop spans 14 amino acids. V was shortened by 2 bases and J by 4 bases, with 10 bases between the two germline ends. Germline lookup yields CDR1 LGHDT and CDR2 YNNKEL (reference sequence). CDR3 residues: CASSQHRDSDTQYF. The DNA of the CDR3 is TGTGCCAGCAGCCAACACAGGGACTCAGATACGCAGTATTTT.

This clonotype was recorded many times. The V call is TRBV28, the J call TRBJ1-2, with D unresolved. The length of the CDR3 is 14 residues. Germline-derived CDR1 and CDR2 are MDHEN and SYDVKM. Trimming removed 3 bases from V and 8 bases from J, with 16 bases in between. The CDR3 here is CASSLIDWSRGYTF. CDR3 DNA sequence: TGTGCCAGCAGTTTGATTGACTGGAGCCGAGGCTACACCTTC.

This clonotype was counted many times. The chain couples TRBV29-1 to TRBJ1-1; D gene ambiguous. V shed 4 bases and J shed 1 base, with 13 bases lying between them. Germline CDR1 and CDR2: SQVTM and ANQGSEA. This CDR3 has 14 amino acids. CDR3 coding DNA: TGCAGCGTTGCGACGACGAGACCGAACACTGAAGCTTTCTTT. Protein sequence: CSVATTRPNTEAFF.

This clonotype was detected ten times or more. This chain joins TRBV7-2 and TRBJ2-3, with 8 bases aligning to TRBD2. The trim removed 2 bases at V and 7 bases at J, leaving 14 bases unmatched. The germline V gene encodes CDR1 SGHTA and CDR2 FQGNSA. The CDR3 is made up of 17 amino acids. The CDR3 sequence is CASSLSGGEPLGHTQYF. CDR3 DNA: TGTGCCAGCAGCTTAAGCGGGGGTGAACCCTTGGGGCATACGCAGTATTTT.

Only a few counts were recorded for this clonotype. The chain recombines TRBV2 with TRBJ2-1, with TRBD2 matching 8 bases. J gave up 7 bases and V 7 bases, and 12 bases lay outside the gene matches. CDR1 and CDR2 from the germline V gene are SNHLY and FYNNEI. The CDR3 has 15 residues. The CDR3: CASTGNGGAENEQFF. The CDR3 nucleotides read TGTGCCAGCACCGGTAACGGGGGGGCCGAAAATGAGCAGTTCTTC. The full variable domain, its missing parts supplied by reference TRBV2 and TRBJ2-1, is EPEVTQTPSHQVTQMGQEVILRCVPISNHLYFYWYRQILGQKVEFLVSFYNNEISEKSEIFDDQFSVERPDGSNFTLKIRSTKLEDSAMYFCASTGNGGAENEQFFGPGTRLTVL.

This clonotype appeared a few times. V gene TRBV9 combines with J gene TRBJ1-3, with TRBD1 matching over 10 bases. The CDR3 extends over 17 amino acids. Losses at the gene ends were 0 bases for V and 3 bases for J; bases not matched to a gene: 6. Germline loops: CDR1 SGDLS, CDR2 YYNGEE. The CDR3 protein is CASSVVRTGGHGNTIYF. In DNA form, the CDR3 reads TGTGCCAGCAGCGTAGTCAGGACAGGGGGACATGGAAACACCATATATTTT.

This clonotype has a handful of counts. The chain combines TRBV12-3 or TRBV12-4 with TRBJ1-2, with TRBD1 as a possible D gene (6 bases). V was shortened by 3 bases and J by 4 bases, with 12 bases between the two germline ends. The CDR3 spans 14 residues. CDR3 protein: CASSFPGDSYGYTF. The CDR3 DNA reads TGTGCCAGCAGTTTTCCAGGGGATTCCTATGGCTACACCTTC.

The CDR3 sequence is CASRRGGVDREDEQFF. DNA for the CDR3: TGTGCCAGCAGACGCGGGGGGGTCGATCGAGAAGATGAGCAGTTCTTC. The rearrangement joins TRBV4-2 to TRBJ2-1; 9 bases are a match to TRBD2. With 6 bases clipped from V and 8 bases from J, the junction kept 14 bases outside the gene matches. Germline CDR1 reads LGHNA; CDR2 reads YNFKEQ. The CDR3 contains 16 residues.

The V call is TRBV18, the J call TRBJ1-5; D is uncertain. Germline CDR1 is KGHSH and CDR2 is LQKENI. CDR3 length equals 14 residues. V lost 5 bases and J 7 bases, leaving 15 bases between the germline ends. The CDR3 reads CASSTDGGEQPQHF. The CDR3 nucleotides are TGTGCCAGCTCAACGGACGGTGGGGAACAGCCCCAGCATTTT.

This clonotype was found many times. This rearrangement joins TRBV18 to TRBJ1-2, with 7 nucleotides matching TRBD1. The J segment lost 10 bases and the V segment lost 2 bases, leaving 7 bases of the junction unmatched. This CDR3 comprises 13 residues. Per germline, CDR1 KGHSH and CDR2 LQKENI. This chain's CDR3 is CASSPDATGDYTF. In DNA form, the CDR3 reads TGTGCCAGCTCACCAGATGCAACAGGGGACTACACCTTC.

The chain combines TRBV4-1 with TRBJ1-3, with D uncertain. CDR3 length: 16 amino acids. Trimming removed 0 bases from V and 0 bases from J, with 9 bases in between. CDR1 and CDR2 (germline): MGHRA, YSYEKL. The CDR3 here is CASSQDSPLSGNTIYF. CDR3 bases: TGCGCCAGCAGCCAAGACAGTCCCCTCTCTGGAAACACCATATATTTT.

This clonotype has only a few counts. This rearrangement joins TRBV6-6 to TRBJ1-6; the D gene is possibly TRBD1 (6 bases). The CDR3 has 14 residues. V lost 8 bases and J 3 bases, leaving 11 bases between the germline ends. CDR1 and CDR2 from the germline V gene are MNHNY and SVGAGI (reference sequence). The CDR3 reads CASGEDSYNSPLHF. CDR3 nucleotides: TGTGCCAGCGGAGAGGACAGCTATAATTCACCCCTCCACTTT.

This clonotype was detected ten times or more. V usage is TRBV2 and J usage is TRBJ1-4, with a weak D call TRBD1 (5 bases). The CDR3 consists of 15 residues. Germline V lookup: CDR1 SNHLY, CDR2 FYNNEI. Trimming cost V 7 bases and J 8 bases, with 20 bases left between them. The CDR3 spells CASTYNARVKEKLFF. The CDR3 nucleotides are TGTGCCAGCACATACAATGCCAGGGTTAAGGAAAAACTGTTTTTT.

This clonotype turned up a few times. The chain employs TRBV6-5 and TRBJ2-3; no reliable D call. From germline, CDR1 is MNHEY and CDR2 SVGAGI. This CDR3 has 11 amino acids. Trimming left V 10 bases short and J 6 bases short, with 11 bases between. This CDR3 is CATQFGDTQYF. CDR3 DNA: TGTGCCACCCAATTCGGGGATACGCAGTATTTT.

In this sample, this clonotype turned up many times. The chain joins TRBV6-2 or TRBV6-3 to TRBJ2-1; 8 bases agree with TRBD2. The trim removed 7 bases at V and 10 bases at J, leaving 12 bases unmatched. This CDR3 contains 14 residues. CDR1 and CDR2 (germline): MNHEY, SVGEGT. The CDR3: CASNSPRGGGEQFF. The CDR3 region has the DNA TGTGCCAGCAACTCCCCTCGGGGGGGTGGGGAGCAGTTCTTC.

The chain uses TRBV13 and TRBJ2-3; 8 positions agree with TRBD2. This CDR3 spans 15 amino acids. V shed 5 bases and J 0 bases; nucleotides not matched to a gene: 4. In germline, CDR1 is PRHDT, CDR2 FYEKMQ (reference sequence). The CDR3 DNA sequence: TGTGCCAGCAGCGTACTAGCGGAGAGCACAGATACGCAGTATTTT. Protein product: CASSVLAESTDTQYF.

This clonotype appeared a few times. The V call is TRBV11-1, the J call TRBJ1-1; no definite D call. The CDR3 runs to 15 residues. Germline V gene sequence: CDR1 SGHAT, CDR2 FQDESV (reference sequence). Trimming took 1 base from V and 6 from J, leaving 15 bases between them. CDR3 DNA sequence: TGTGCCAGCAGCTTAGGCGCTGGGGAGAGGGCTGAAGCTTTCTTT. This sequence encodes CASSLGAGERAEAFF.

The CDR3 region is CASSPGQSVGRTEAFF. The CDR3 coding sequence is TGTGCCAGCTCACCAGGACAGTCCGTCGGGAGAACTGAAGCTTTCTTT. The chain recombines TRBV18 with TRBJ1-1, with a weak D call TRBD1 (6 bases). V lost 2 bases to trimming and J lost 5 bases, with 18 bases between them. CDR1 KGHSH and CDR2 LQKENI come from the germline V gene. The CDR3 consists of 16 residues.

This clonotype was seen a handful of times. The rearrangement uses TRBV18 and TRBJ1-1, with D possibly TRBD1 on 6 matching bases. V was clipped by 1 base and J by 1 base, with 16 bases between them. Germline CDR1 reads KGHSH; CDR2 reads LQKENI. There are 17 residues in the CDR3. The CDR3 sequence: CASSPRPGGAQNTEAFF. DNA for the CDR3: TGTGCCAGCTCACCACGGCCGGGGGGGGCGCAGAACACTGAAGCTTTCTTT.

This clonotype was detected only a few times. The chain links TRBV2 to TRBJ2-5, with TRBD1 as a possible D gene (5 bases). V lost 1 base and J 6 bases, leaving 12 bases between the germline ends. The CDR3 is made up of 14 amino acids. Germline V CDR1 and CDR2: SNHLY, FYNNEI. The CDR3 sequence: CASSEGQTVQTQYF. DNA of the CDR3: TGTGCCAGCAGTGAAGGACAGACGGTCCAGACCCAGTACTTC.

This clonotype was found many times. The J gene is TRBJ1-5, the V gene TRBV18, with D unclear. Trimming left V 3 bases short and J 9 bases short, with 9 bases between. The germline gives CDR1 KGHSH, CDR2 LQKENI. The CDR3 contains 12 residues. The CDR3 protein is CASSPRDGPQHF. As DNA, the CDR3 is TGTGCCAGCTCACCCCGTGATGGGCCCCAGCATTTT.